These T cell receptor beta chains were read from a single sample in a study of CD8+ T cells in alopecia areata. Sequencing used immunoSEQ multiplex PCR; TCRdb keeps in-frame clones, though not all of them. The sample lists more than 150,000 clones, about 60% occurring once. Sequenced material: CD4+ T cells sorted from blood, taken at week 0. The source is a human donor with alopecia areata. The CDR3 runs from the conserved cysteine through the conserved F or W. The D gene is left open where the match is weak. Where a row states a size, it is once, few, many or the class of an expanded clone; other rows omit it.

V gene	J gene	D gene	clone size	CDR3 DNA	CDR3 protein
TRBV5-4	TRBJ2-7	TRBD1	few	TGTGCCAGCAGCTTGGGGGACAGGGCATACGAGCAGTACTTC	CASSLGDRAYEQYF
TRBV5-1	TRBJ2-2	NA	few	TGCGCCAGCAGCTTCAGTTACGGACTACCGAACACCGGGGAGCTGTTTTTT	CASSFSYGLPNTGELFF
TRBV10-3	TRBJ1-1	NA	NA	TGTGCCAGCAGTTACCAATCTGACAGATCCACTGAAGCTTTCTTT	CASSYQSDRSTEAFF
TRBV30	TRBJ1-1	TRBD1	NA	TGTGCCTGGAGTCTCGCAGGGGGTCGTCCCACTGAAGCTTTCTTT	CAWSLAGGRPTEAFF
TRBV7-9	TRBJ2-7	TRBD1	NA	TGTGCCAGCAGCTCCCGGTCCGCGACAGGGAAAAGCGAGCAGTACTTC	CASSSRSATGKSEQYF
TRBV6-5	TRBJ2-2	NA	NA	TGTGCCAGCAGACCCCCAGGGGCCGGGGAGCTGTTTTTT	CASRPPGAGELFF
TRBV13	TRBJ2-3	TRBD2	NA	TGTGCCAGCAGCTTAGTGGCTAGCGGGGGACCGACAGATACGCAGTATTTT	CASSLVASGGPTDTQYF
TRBV6-5	TRBJ2-2	TRBD1	few	TGTGCCAGCACTCGACAGGGGAGAGGCGGGGAGCTGTTTTTT	CASTRQGRGGELFF
TRBV18	TRBJ1-5	NA	NA	TGTGCCAGCTCACCAGGTTCACAGGGCTTTATTCAGCCCCAGCATTTT	CASSPGSQGFIQPQHF
TRBV30	TRBJ1-2	TRBD1	NA	TGTGCCTGGAAGTCTGGACAGGGGGCCTCGCTTTATGGCTACACCTTC	CAWKSGQGASLYGYTF
TRBV9	TRBJ1-6	NA	few	TGTGCCAGCAGCGCGGGCGAGAGCGGTATTTCACCCCTCCACTTT	CASSAGESGISPLHF
TRBV29-1	TRBJ2-3	NA	few	TGCAGCGTTGATGGTGGGGGTGTTGATACGCAGTATTTT	CSVDGGGVDTQYF
TRBV25-1	TRBJ2-6	NA	NA	TGTGCCAGCAGTAAACAGGGTACGCCTGGGGCCAACGTCCTGACTTTC	CASSKQGTPGANVLTF
TRBV27	TRBJ2-3	TRBD2	NA	TGTGCCAGCACCCGACCCCCTAGCGGGGGGACTCCTAGCACAGATACGCAGTATTTT	CASTRPPSGGTPSTDTQYF
TRBV15	TRBJ2-3	NA	NA	TGTGCCACCAGCCCTGCCCTCACAGATACGCAGTATTTT	CATSPALTDTQYF
TRBV7-2	TRBJ2-7	NA	few	TGTGCCAGCAGCAGGACTATAAGAACATACGAGCAGTACTTC	CASSRTIRTYEQYF
TRBV19	TRBJ1-5	NA	NA	TGTGCCAGTACCCCAGCCAAACATCAGCCCCAGCATTTT	CASTPAKHQPQHF
TRBV15	TRBJ1-2	TRBD1	NA	TGTGCCACCAGCAGAGCTCCGACAGGGAACCATGGCTACACCTTC	CATSRAPTGNHGYTF
TRBV30	TRBJ1-1	NA	NA	TGTGCCTGGAGTGTCTGGGGAGCTCTGAAAAGGGACGGACAAACTGAAGCTTTCTTT	CAWSVWGALKRDGQTEAFF
TRBV7-8	TRBJ2-3	NA	NA	TGTGCCAGCAGCAGCCGGGCCCAGGTTCTGGCAGATACGCAGTATTTT	CASSSRAQVLADTQYF
TRBV7-8	TRBJ2-1	TRBD1	few	TGTGCCAGCAGCTTAGCAGGGGGCGCCTACAATGAGCAGTTCTTC	CASSLAGGAYNEQFF
TRBV4-1	TRBJ1-4	NA	NA	TGCGCCAGCGCATGGGAGCCGGGTAAGGGTGAAAAACTGTTTTTT	CASAWEPGKGEKLFF
TRBV18	TRBJ2-1	TRBD2	NA	TGTGCCAGCTCACCACTAGCGGGGGGCGCTTACAATGAGCAGTTCTTC	CASSPLAGGAYNEQFF
TRBV6-1	TRBJ2-3	NA	few	TGTGCCAGCAGTCCGACCCGGAGAGATACGCAGTATTTT	CASSPTRRDTQYF
TRBV7-9	TRBJ1-4	NA	NA	TGTGCCAGCAGCTTAGATGGGGGCCGGGAAAAACTGTTTTTT	CASSLDGGREKLFF
TRBV30	TRBJ1-1	NA	NA	TGTGCCTGGAGTGTACCAGGGGTCACTGAAGCTTTCTTT	CAWSVPGVTEAFF
TRBV7-2	TRBJ2-7	NA	NA	TGTGCCAGCAGCTTAAAGGTCTTCAAGCAGTACTTC	CASSLKVFKQYF
TRBV6-6	TRBJ1-4	NA	NA	TGTGCCAGCAGCCAGCTGCAAGTGCGGGGTGAAAAACTGTTTTTT	CASSQLQVRGEKLFF
TRBV30	TRBJ1-1	NA	NA	TGTGCCTCGAACTCTCAGGGTGGCACTGAAGCTTTCTTT	CASNSQGGTEAFF
TRBV28	TRBJ1-2	NA	NA	TGTGCCAGCAGTTTGTCGGCCAGGGCAACGGGCTACACCTTC	CASSLSARATGYTF
TRBV30	TRBJ2-2	NA	NA	TGTGCCTGGACGGGGGCATACACCGGGGAGCTGTTTTTT	CAWTGAYTGELFF
TRBV29-1	TRBJ1-2	TRBD1	NA	TGCAGCGTCCGACAGGGATATGGCTACACCTTC	CSVRQGYGYTF
TRBV18	TRBJ2-5	TRBD2	NA	TGTGCCAGCTCACCAGTCATTGGGACTACCCCTCGCCGGGAGACCCAGTACTTC	CASSPVIGTTPRRETQYF
TRBV6-5	TRBJ1-3	TRBD1	NA	TGTGCCAGCAGTTTCCAACAGGGGGCCGGAAACACCATATATTTT	CASSFQQGAGNTIYF
TRBV29-1	TRBJ1-5	NA	NA	TGCAGCGGCGAGAATCAGCCCCAGCATTTT	CSGENQPQHF
TRBV29-1	TRBJ2-3	TRBD2	NA	TGCAGCGTTGAAGATCGGGGGGGTTCGCAGTATTTT	CSVEDRGGSQYF
TRBV30	TRBJ2-3	NA	NA	TGTGCCTGGAGTGAAGGGCTAACTTTGAGCACAGATACGCAGTATTTT	CAWSEGLTLSTDTQYF